The clone carrying this T cell receptor (beta chain) was observed a handful of times. What it binds is not known. These data come from a study of T cells in Graves' hyperthyroidism and ophthalmopathy. Regarding the study as a whole: The authors' 13 V-J model separated ophthalmopathy from stable hyperthyroidism.

This CDR3 contains 14 residues. V was pared by 6 bases and J by 5 bases, with 17 bases between. No ophthalmopathy progression within 18 months constituted stable Graves' hyperthyroidism. Fresh 10 ml peripheral blood yielded PBMCs. Regions amplified from RNA transcripts were the TCR beta CDR3 regions. The study used the HTBI primer set for a first-round RT-PCR of the TCR CDR3. TCRdb re-called the multiplex PCR reads through MiXCR, storing one row per CDR3 protein. There are about 760,000 distinct CDR3 sequences in the sample; just over 35% occur only once, and around 30% lies in the top ten. Specimen: blood. The rearrangement uses TRBV12-3 or TRBV12-4 and TRBJ2-7; D ambiguous. The source is a woman in her 40s with Graves' hyperthyroidism. The CDR3 region is CASSRPLEFDEQYF. CDR3 nucleotide sequence: TGTGCCAGCAGCCGGCCCCTGGAGTTTGACGAGCAGTACTTC.